This TCR beta chain was profiled in a study of metastatic and nonmetastatic thyroid tumors. For the study at large: Repertoires from malignant and benign thyroid patients were compared across blood and tumor or nodule tissue.

Thyroid surgery was preceded by no treatment in any patient. Study-wide findings and caveats: Relative to benign nodules, malignant thyroid tumors were reportedly characterized by significantly elevated TCR beta diversity in blood and tumor.

At least ten counts were recorded for this clone. Antigen unknown. A much larger clone lies one base from this, so it may be a read error. Germline V gives CDR1 PRHDT, CDR2 FYEKMQ (reference sequence). The CDR3 runs 15 residues. In the original processing: For papillary thyroid cancer, a distant-metastasis classifier was constructed from CDR3 differences observed across clinicopathological groups. TCRdb reassembled clones from the PCR reads with MiXCR. The V and J calls reflect TCRdb's pipeline rather than the authors' work. The sample records roughly 13,000 clones, 31% being singletons. The sequence was collected from a male donor with papillary thyroid cancer or a benign thyroid nodule (not recorded which). Some clones in this sample may be carry-over from other donors' samples. J is TRBJ1-6 and V is TRBV13, with a tentative D call TRBD1 (6 bases). The sequenced sample was tumor tissue. The CDR3 loop is CASRVRGAYNPPLHF. CDR3 nucleotides: TGTGCCAGCAGGGTAAGGGGGGCTTATAATCCACCCCTCCACTTT.